The 9 T cell receptor beta chains below all came from one sample that was sequenced in a study of T cells after yellow fever vaccination. In TCRdb, the 5' RACE reads were re-called with MiXCR into one record per CDR3 protein. The repertoire consists of 230,000 or so distinct CDR3 sequences, with more than 3.5% occurring once and the leading ten covering 15% to 20%. The specimen was PBMCs, collected 15 days after the yellow fever booster vaccination. Source of these receptors: a man aged 18 to 35 who received the YFV17D yellow fever vaccine.

This clonotype appeared many times. This sequence joins TRBV6-6 and TRBJ2-2; 8 nucleotides match TRBD2. The germline CDR1 and CDR2 sequences are MNHNY and SVGAGI (reference sequence). The CDR3 covers 15 residues. Trimming took 4 bases from V and 6 from J; bases not matched to a gene: 7. Here the CDR3 reads CASSSPGTRAGELFF. In DNA, the CDR3 is TGTGCCAGCAGTTCCCCGGGGACTAGAGCCGGGGAGCTGTTTTTT.

This clonotype was recorded many times. The chain uses TRBV7-8 and TRBJ2-2, with 9 bases aligning to TRBD1. In germline, CDR1 is SGHVS, CDR2 FQNEAQ. Trimming cost V 5 bases and J 1 base; bases outside gene matches: 2. The CDR3 length is 15 residues. The CDR3 region has the DNA TGTGCCAGCAGCCAGGACAGGGGGAACACCGGGGAGCTGTTTTTT. This codes for CASSQDRGNTGELFF.

This clonotype was found many times. V usage is TRBV7-3 and J usage is TRBJ2-6, with D perhaps matching TRBD1 (6 bases). CDR3 size: 14 residues. Germline-derived CDR1 and CDR2 are SGHTA and FQGTGA. V shed 7 bases and J shed 2 bases, with 9 bases lying between them. The CDR3 region is CASTQGTGANVLTF. For the CDR3, the DNA is TGTGCCAGCACCCAGGGGACTGGGGCCAACGTCCTGACTTTC.

This clonotype has a count of ten or more. The chain employs TRBV7-2 and TRBJ2-1; D ambiguous. Trimming took off 1 base at V and 12 bases at J, with 10 bases between the two ends. Per the germline V gene, CDR1 is SGHTA and CDR2 is FQGNSA. The CDR3 is made up of 12 amino acids. CDR3 coding DNA: TGTGCCAGCAGCTTAGGGCCACTTGGGCAGTTCTTC. Protein sequence: CASSLGPLGQFF.

In this sample, this clonotype turned up many times. The rearrangement links TRBV3-1 to TRBJ2-1; 9 bases are shared with TRBD2. The CDR3 has 16 residues. Germline CDR1 reads LGHDT; CDR2 reads YNNKEL (reference sequence). The trim removed 0 bases at V and 5 bases at J, leaving 5 bases unmatched. The CDR3 protein is CASSQDRAGGHNEQFF. The DNA of the CDR3 is TGTGCCAGCAGCCAAGACAGAGCGGGGGGCCACAATGAGCAGTTCTTC.

This clonotype has ten or more counts. This chain joins TRBV28 and TRBJ2-3; D assignment may be TRBD1 or TRBD2 (5 bases each). The CDR3 runs to 16 residues. V was pared by 3 bases and J by 0 bases, with 13 bases between. The germline V gene encodes CDR1 MDHEN and CDR2 SYDVKM. The CDR3 reads CASSFTRGPSTDTQYF. CDR3 DNA sequence: TGTGCCAGCAGTTTCACACGGGGACCCAGCACAGATACGCAGTATTTT.

This clonotype came up many times. This chain uses TRBV20-1 with TRBJ2-7, with D possibly TRBD1 on 6 matching bases. From germline, CDR1 is DFQATT and CDR2 SNEGSKA (reference sequence). The V end lost 0 bases, the J end lost 0 bases, and 15 bases lay between the germline ends. The CDR3 runs 16 residues. DNA for the CDR3: TGCAGTGCTAGAGATAAGGGGGTGTTCTTCTCCTACGAGCAGTACTTC. Residues: CSARDKGVFFSYEQYF.

This clonotype showed up many times. This rearrangement joins TRBV4-1 to TRBJ1-6; D may be TRBD1 (5 bases). Germline V gene data show CDR1 as MGHRA and CDR2 as YSYEKL. The CDR3 is made up of 15 amino acids. V lost 1 base and J 6 bases, leaving 10 bases between the germline ends. CDR3 sequence: CASSQARQGNSPLHF. The CDR3 DNA reads TGCGCCAGCAGCCAAGCGCGGCAGGGTAATTCACCCCTCCACTTT.

This clonotype has only a few counts. This rearrangement joins TRBV7-2 to TRBJ1-5, with TRBD1 as a possible D gene (6 bases). The CDR3 spans 17 residues. With 6 bases removed from V and 0 bases from J, the gap between germline ends came to 18 bases. The germline V gene encodes CDR1 SGHTA and CDR2 FQGNSA. The CDR3 region is CASSHGVGGISNQPQHF. CDR3 in DNA: TGTGCCAGCAGTCACGGGGTAGGGGGGATTAGCAATCAGCCCCAGCATTTT.